This TCR beta chain is from a study of blood T cells in healthy people across ages. PBMCs, at least 7 million per sample, were isolated. Primed by a sample-barcoded 5' primer and a J-beta primer mix, a second PCR proceeded for 7 to 11 cycles. Each cDNA molecule was tagged by a template-switch adaptor that had 12 random nucleotides. MiXCR, run by TCRdb on the 5' RACE reads, gives a single entry per CDR3 protein. The profile shows around 1,100,000 distinct CDR3 sequences, 35% to 40% of them singletons. Per germline, CDR1 SGHTA and CDR2 FQGNSA. This CDR3 is built from 17 residues. Deletions cut 5 bases from V and 1 base from J, with 19 bases between.

The clonotype originates from a man between 18 and 29 years old in good health. The sample consisted of blood. The chain combines TRBV7-2 with TRBJ2-3; tentatively, D is TRBD2 (6 bases). The CDR3 region is CASSRPGTRVRTDTQYF. As DNA, the CDR3 is TGTGCCAGCAGCAGACCAGGGACTCGCGTACGCACAGATACGCAGTATTTT.